What follows are 18 T cell receptor beta chains derived from one specimen sequenced in a study of T cell responses to AZD1222 COVID-19 vaccine. Sequencing was performed with immunoSEQ multiplex PCR; in TCRdb, only in-frame clones are kept and a portion is missing. In the table there are tens of thousands of clones, 85% of which are singletons. This specimen consisted of peripheral blood, obtained on day 0 of AZD1222 vaccination. The source is an adult in good health.

The rearrangement joins TRBV7-2 to TRBJ1-4; D is perhaps TRBD1 (5 bases). In germline, CDR1 is SGHTA, CDR2 FQGNSA. The CDR3 is 14 residues long. Trimming pared 5 bases from V and 4 bases from J, leaving 11 bases between. CDR3 amino acids: CASSTVGVNEKLFF. CDR3 DNA: TGTGCCAGCAGCACCGTAGGGGTTAATGAAAAACTGTTTTTT.

The J gene is TRBJ2-5, the V gene TRBV3-1 (or the pseudogene TRBV3-2); D ambiguous. The CDR3 spans 14 residues. Germline V gives CDR1 LGHDT, CDR2 YNNKEL (reference sequence). Trimming left V 6 bases short and J 5 bases short, with 16 bases between. The CDR3, as DNA: TGTGCCAGCAGGTCGGATCCGAAGTGGGAGACCCAGTACTTC. Amino acids: CASRSDPKWETQYF.

This sequence joins TRBV5-1 and TRBJ1-2, with D unresolved. Germline V gene data show CDR1 as SGHRS and CDR2 as YFSETQ. The V end was cut by 1 base, the J end by 2 bases, with 6 bases between. The CDR3 sequence is 13 residues long. The chain's CDR3 is CASSLLQNYGYTF. In DNA form, the CDR3 reads TGCGCCAGCAGCTTGTTACAGAACTATGGCTACACCTTC.

The chain couples TRBV4-3 to TRBJ2-7; D might be TRBD2 (6 bases). This CDR3 is built from 17 residues. V shed 0 bases and J shed 4 bases, with 19 bases lying between them. Germline CDR1 reads LGHNA; CDR2 reads YSLEER. CDR3 loop: CASSQDWAGLAIYEQYF. The CDR3 nucleotides read TGCGCCAGCAGCCAAGATTGGGCGGGACTCGCGATTTACGAGCAGTACTTC.

This clone has just one count. The V gene is TRBV10-3, the J gene TRBJ1-2, with TRBD1 matching 8 bases. Germline V gene data show CDR1 as ENHRY and CDR2 as SYGVKD. With V trimmed by 6 bases and J by 8 bases, 5 bases remained unmatched. CDR3 size: 12 residues. As DNA, the CDR3 is TGTGCCATCAGCAACAGGGGGGAAGGCTACACCTTC. It encodes CAISNRGEGYTF.

The chain combines TRBV28 with TRBJ1-5, with unresolved D. Trimming took 4 bases from V and 1 from J, leaving 8 bases between them. From germline, CDR1 is MDHEN and CDR2 SYDVKM. The CDR3 extends over 14 amino acids. The CDR3 DNA reads as TGTGCCAGCAGTTCCCCCGGCAGCAATCAGCCCCAGCATTTT. As protein: CASSSPGSNQPQHF.

The chain joins TRBV13 to TRBJ1-4; D gene ambiguous. The length of the CDR3 is 14 residues. Germline CDR1 PRHDT, CDR2 FYEKMQ (reference sequence). V was clipped by 6 bases and J by 1 base, with 9 bases between them. In nucleotides, the CDR3 is TGTGCCAGCAGTTTCAGAGGAACTAATGAAAAACTGTTTTTT. Its translation: CASSFRGTNEKLFF.

This clone was seen a single time. The J gene is TRBJ2-2, the V gene TRBV7-2; D call uncertain. This CDR3 has 14 amino acids. Between the trimmed V and J ends, which lost 5 bases and 6 bases, there was a span of 13 bases. CDR1 is SGHTA, CDR2 FQGNSA, per germline. CDR3: CASSQAGLSGELFF. CDR3 bases: TGTGCCAGCAGCCAAGCTGGGCTTTCCGGGGAGCTGTTTTTT.

The V and J genes are TRBV18 and TRBJ2-3, with no clear D. The V gene lost 3 bases and the J gene lost 0 bases, with 7 bases spanning the gap. Looked up from germline, CDR1 is KGHSH and CDR2 is LQKENI. The CDR3 loop spans 14 amino acids. DNA for the CDR3: TGTGCCAGCTCACCGACGCCGAGCACAGATACGCAGTATTTT. Protein sequence: CASSPTPSTDTQYF.

The sample holds a few counts of this clone. J is TRBJ2-1 and V is TRBV7-9; possibly TRBD1 for D (5 bases). Deletions cut 7 bases from V and 10 bases from J, with 14 bases between. The CDR3 totals 12 residues. In germline, CDR1 is SEHNR, CDR2 FQNEAQ (reference sequence). The CDR3, as DNA: TGTGCCAGCATAGTTTGGGGCGGAGAGCAGTTCTTC. This codes for CASIVWGGEQFF.

Only one count was recorded for this clone. The chain is built from TRBV20-1 and TRBJ1-2; no clear D gene. Trimming cost V 3 bases and J 2 bases, with 10 bases left between them. Germline V gene data show CDR1 as DFQATT and CDR2 as SNEGSKA (reference sequence). The CDR3 extends over 13 amino acids. CDR3 residues: CSASPLRNYGYTF. The CDR3 nucleotides read TGCAGTGCTAGTCCCTTGAGGAACTATGGCTACACCTTC.

This chain's CDR3 is CAGQIGTASPLHF. The DNA for the CDR3 is TGTGCCGGACAGATCGGGACAGCTTCACCCCTCCACTTT. V usage is TRBV6-5 and J usage is TRBJ1-6; the match to TRBD1 covers 7 bases. The V gene end was trimmed by 11 bases and the J gene end by 9 bases; junction bases not matched to a gene: 10. The CDR3 covers 13 residues. The germline V gene has CDR1 MNHEY and CDR2 SVGAGI.

The rearrangement joins TRBV7-2 to TRBJ1-1, with 8 bases fitting TRBD1. CDR1 and CDR2 from the germline V gene are SGHTA and FQGNSA. CDR3 length equals 14 residues. J lost 6 bases, V lost 4 bases, and 7 bases had no gene match. The CDR3 nucleotides are TGTGCCAGCAGCTCACACCGACAGGGGCCTGAAGCTTTCTTT. Protein product: CASSSHRQGPEAFF.

The chain has TRBV7-9 and TRBJ1-5; 7 bases match TRBD1. Germline trimming cut 5 bases from V and 4 bases from J; bases unmatched to any gene: 11. Germline loops: CDR1 SEHNR, CDR2 FQNEAQ (reference sequence). This CDR3 spans 16 amino acids. The CDR3 loop is CASSTNRQGLNQPQHF. The CDR3, as DNA: TGTGCCAGCAGCACCAACAGACAGGGTTTGAATCAGCCCCAGCATTTT.

The chain joins TRBV7-2 to TRBJ1-2; D not certain. V lost 3 bases to trimming and J lost 1 base, with 9 bases between them. The CDR3 covers 14 residues. Germline V gives CDR1 SGHTA, CDR2 FQGNSA. The CDR3 region is CASSFTDINYGYTF. CDR3 nucleotide sequence: TGTGCCAGCAGCTTCACAGATATTAACTATGGCTACACCTTC.

Only one count was recorded for this clone. V usage is TRBV5-1 and J usage is TRBJ1-4; D is unclear. The length of the CDR3 is 19 residues. The V end was cut by 0 bases, the J end by 0 bases, with 18 bases between. Germline CDR1 and CDR2: SGHRS and YFSETQ. The CDR3 DNA reads as TGCGCCAGCAGCTTGGCCTTGGGCAGCCTCATTGCAACTAATGAAAAACTGTTTTTT. Its protein is CASSLALGSLIATNEKLFF.

The chain recombines TRBV28 with TRBJ2-7, with D possibly TRBD1 on 7 matching bases. The CDR3 loop spans 15 amino acids. V lost 5 bases, J lost 4 bases, and 18 bases lay in between. In germline, CDR1 is MDHEN, CDR2 SYDVKM. The CDR3 region has the DNA TGTGCCAGCAGTGTCAACAGGGGAGGAGTTTACGAGCAGTACTTC. It specifies CASSVNRGGVYEQYF.

The chain links TRBV11-2 to TRBJ1-1, with D possibly TRBD1 on 6 matching bases. The V and J ends lost 7 bases and 6 bases respectively, with 24 bases between them. CDR1 SGHAT and CDR2 FQNNGV come from the germline V gene. The CDR3 contains 16 residues. The CDR3 region is CASINRGAGAFSEAFF. In DNA form, the CDR3 reads TGTGCCAGCATCAATCGGGGGGCAGGGGCATTCTCTGAAGCTTTCTTT.